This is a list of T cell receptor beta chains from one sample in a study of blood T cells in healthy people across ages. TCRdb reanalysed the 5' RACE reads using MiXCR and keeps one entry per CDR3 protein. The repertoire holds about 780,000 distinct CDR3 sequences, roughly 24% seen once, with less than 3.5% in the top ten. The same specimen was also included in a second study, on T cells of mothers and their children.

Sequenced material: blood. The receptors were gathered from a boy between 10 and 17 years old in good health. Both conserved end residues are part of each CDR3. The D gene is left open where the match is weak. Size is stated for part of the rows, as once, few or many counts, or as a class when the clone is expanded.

CDR3aa: CANSPGLASDTQYF
CDR3nt: TGTGCCAATTCGCCGGGACTAGCTAGTGATACGCAGTATTTT
j_gene: TRBJ2-3
len: 14
abundance: .
v_gene: TRBV7-2
d_gene: TRBD2

CDR3aa: CSARGAGGIRHEQFF
CDR3nt: TGCAGTGCTAGGGGGGCAGGGGGAATTCGCCATGAGCAGTTCTTC
j_gene: TRBJ2-1
len: 15
abundance: few
v_gene: TRBV20-1
d_gene: TRBD1

CDR3aa: CSVDTGTARTEAFF
CDR3nt: TGCAGCGTTGACACGGGGACAGCGAGGACTGAAGCTTTCTTT
j_gene: TRBJ1-1
len: 14
abundance: few
v_gene: TRBV29-1
d_gene: TRBD1

CDR3aa: CSALAGGTVDTQYF
CDR3nt: TGCAGTGCCTTAGCGGGGGGAACCGTCGATACGCAGTATTTT
j_gene: TRBJ2-3
len: 14
abundance: .
v_gene: TRBV20-1
d_gene: TRBD2

CDR3aa: CASREGTTVTYNEQFF
CDR3nt: TGTGCCAGCAGGGAGGGGACTACTGTCACCTACAATGAGCAGTTCTTC
j_gene: TRBJ2-1
len: 16
abundance: .
v_gene: TRBV28
d_gene: TRBD2

CDR3aa: CASRRSLNTGELFF
CDR3nt: TGTGCCAGCAGGCGAAGCCTGAACACCGGGGAGCTGTTTTTT
j_gene: TRBJ2-2
len: 14
abundance: once
v_gene: TRBV7-3
d_gene: .

CDR3aa: CSAFPGQGEKLFF
CDR3nt: TGCAGTGCCTTTCCGGGACAGGGAGAAAAACTGTTTTTT
j_gene: TRBJ1-4
len: 13
abundance: few
v_gene: TRBV20-1
d_gene: TRBD1

CDR3aa: CASSPQTGNIQYF
CDR3nt: TGCGCCAGCAGCCCCCAGACAGGAAACATTCAGTACTTC
j_gene: TRBJ2-4
len: 13
abundance: .
v_gene: TRBV5-1
d_gene: .

CDR3aa: CSARGEGTGSSYEQYF
CDR3nt: TGCAGTGCTAGAGGAGAAGGGACAGGGAGCTCCTACGAGCAGTACTTC
j_gene: TRBJ2-7
len: 16
abundance: .
v_gene: TRBV20-1
d_gene: TRBD1

CDR3aa: CASRLGSTKMNTEAFF
CDR3nt: TGTGCCAGCCGTTTAGGTTCCACAAAAATGAACACTGAAGCTTTCTTT
j_gene: TRBJ1-1
len: 16
abundance: .
v_gene: TRBV28
d_gene: .

CDR3aa: CASSRYKNTEAFF
CDR3nt: TGTGCCAGCAGCAGGTATAAGAACACTGAAGCTTTCTTT
j_gene: TRBJ1-1
len: 13
abundance: .
v_gene: TRBV7-3
d_gene: .

CDR3aa: CASSSSRTYEQYF
CDR3nt: TGTGCCAGCAGCTCAAGCAGGACCTACGAGCAGTACTTC
j_gene: TRBJ2-7
len: 13
abundance: .
v_gene: TRBV7-2
d_gene: .

CDR3aa: CASSVATGVTGTQETQYF
CDR3nt: TGTGCCAGCAGCGTAGCTACAGGGGTGACAGGGACGCAAGAGACCCAGTACTTC
j_gene: TRBJ2-5
len: 18
abundance: few
v_gene: TRBV9
d_gene: TRBD1

CDR3aa: CASSPAGLNSYEQYF
CDR3nt: TGTGCCAGCAGCCCCGCGGGACTAAACTCCTACGAGCAGTACTTC
j_gene: TRBJ2-7
len: 15
abundance: .
v_gene: TRBV5-5
d_gene: TRBD2

CDR3aa: CASSGPRDRGLNEQYF
CDR3nt: TGTGCCAGCAGCGGCCCCCGGGACAGGGGACTGAACGAGCAGTACTTC
j_gene: TRBJ2-7
len: 16
abundance: few
v_gene: TRBV7-9
d_gene: TRBD1

CDR3aa: CSVEVRQGYGYTF
CDR3nt: TGCAGCGTCGAGGTCCGGCAGGGCTATGGCTACACCTTC
j_gene: TRBJ1-2
len: 13
abundance: few
v_gene: TRBV29-1
d_gene: .

CDR3aa: CASTLQRGTDGYTF
CDR3nt: TGTGCCAGCACCTTACAACGGGGAACGGATGGCTACACCTTC
j_gene: TRBJ1-2
len: 14
abundance: .
v_gene: TRBV6-6
d_gene: .

CDR3aa: CSASQGVGATNEKLFF
CDR3nt: TGCAGTGCTAGTCAGGGGGTAGGAGCAACTAATGAAAAACTGTTTTTT
j_gene: TRBJ1-4
len: 16
abundance: many
v_gene: TRBV20-1
d_gene: TRBD1

CDR3aa: CSVELGGVAFF
CDR3nt: TGCAGCGTTGAACTCGGGGGAGTTGCTTTCTTT
j_gene: TRBJ1-1
len: 11
abundance: .
v_gene: TRBV29-1
d_gene: .

CDR3aa: CASSSEAGEPPDTQYF
CDR3nt: TGTGCCAGCAGTTCGGAAGCGGGGGAGCCCCCAGATACGCAGTATTTT
j_gene: TRBJ2-3
len: 16
abundance: few
v_gene: TRBV6-2/TRBV6-3
d_gene: TRBD2

CDR3aa: CASIQAAGHTNSPLHF
CDR3nt: TGTGCCAGCATTCAGGCCGCGGGACACACTAATTCACCCCTCCACTTT
j_gene: TRBJ1-6
len: 16
abundance: few
v_gene: TRBV6-1
d_gene: .

CDR3aa: CASSLTQWGEQFF
CDR3nt: TGCGCCAGCAGCCTAACTCAGTGGGGTGAGCAGTTCTTC
j_gene: TRBJ2-1
len: 13
abundance: .
v_gene: TRBV4-1
d_gene: .

CDR3aa: CASSFRALGSNEKLFF
CDR3nt: TGCGCCAGCAGCTTCAGAGCCCTGGGATCTAATGAAAAACTGTTTTTT
j_gene: TRBJ1-4
len: 16
abundance: .
v_gene: TRBV5-1
d_gene: .

CDR3aa: CASSRGERGAWETQYF
CDR3nt: TGCGCCAGCAGCCGGGGAGAGCGGGGGGCCTGGGAGACCCAGTACTTC
j_gene: TRBJ2-5
len: 16
abundance: .
v_gene: TRBV4-1
d_gene: TRBD2

CDR3aa: CASRRYGTALQETQYF
CDR3nt: TGTGCCAGCAGGAGGTATGGGACAGCCCTCCAAGAGACCCAGTACTTC
j_gene: TRBJ2-5
len: 16
abundance: .
v_gene: TRBV6-1
d_gene: TRBD1

CDR3aa: CASKADRAEGTQYF
CDR3nt: TGTGCCAGCAAGGCCGACAGGGCAGAGGGGACCCAGTACTTC
j_gene: TRBJ2-5
len: 14
abundance: .
v_gene: TRBV2
d_gene: TRBD1

CDR3aa: CASSERSGGSYNEQFF
CDR3nt: TGTGCCAGCAGTGAGAGGAGCGGGGGGTCCTACAATGAGCAGTTCTTC
j_gene: TRBJ2-1
len: 16
abundance: once
v_gene: TRBV6-4
d_gene: TRBD2

CDR3aa: CATSRDRLGLQYF
CDR3nt: TGTGCCACCAGCAGAGACCGCCTGGGGCTCCAGTACTTC
j_gene: TRBJ2-5
len: 13
abundance: .
v_gene: TRBV15
d_gene: .

CDR3aa: CASSYRTSPQETQYF
CDR3nt: TGCGCCAGCAGCTACCGGACTAGCCCTCAAGAGACCCAGTACTTC
j_gene: TRBJ2-5
len: 15
abundance: many
v_gene: TRBV4-1
d_gene: TRBD2

CDR3aa: CSADTSGSTDTQYF
CDR3nt: TGCAGTGCTGACACTAGCGGTAGCACAGATACGCAGTATTTT
j_gene: TRBJ2-3
len: 14
abundance: few
v_gene: TRBV20-1
d_gene: TRBD2

CDR3aa: CASPGQGNTEAFF
CDR3nt: TGTGCCAGTCCCGGACAGGGGAACACTGAAGCTTTCTTT
j_gene: TRBJ1-1
len: 13
abundance: .
v_gene: TRBV5-5
d_gene: TRBD1

CDR3aa: CASSGGAFWETQYF
CDR3nt: TGTGCCAGCAGCGGGGGGGCCTTTTGGGAGACCCAGTACTTC
j_gene: TRBJ2-5
len: 14
abundance: few
v_gene: TRBV6-5
d_gene: TRBD2

CDR3aa: CASSPGTDSNQPQHF
CDR3nt: TGTGCCAGCAGCCCCGGGACAGATAGCAATCAGCCCCAGCATTTT
j_gene: TRBJ1-5
len: 15
abundance: few
v_gene: TRBV6-1
d_gene: TRBD1

CDR3aa: CSASGQGSSYEQYF
CDR3nt: TGCAGCGCCTCGGGACAGGGGAGCTCCTACGAGCAGTACTTC
j_gene: TRBJ2-7
len: 14
abundance: .
v_gene: TRBV29-1
d_gene: TRBD1

CDR3aa: CASSRGGQGVSEQYF
CDR3nt: TGTGCCAGCAGCCGTGGAGGGCAGGGAGTCTCCGAGCAGTACTTC
j_gene: TRBJ2-7
len: 15
abundance: few
v_gene: TRBV4-2
d_gene: .

CDR3aa: CASSPGTGVNTEAFF
CDR3nt: TGCGCCAGCAGCCCCGGGACAGGGGTGAACACTGAAGCTTTCTTT
j_gene: TRBJ1-1
len: 15
abundance: few
v_gene: TRBV5-1
d_gene: TRBD1

CDR3aa: CASSPRQGWNEKLFF
CDR3nt: TGTGCCAGCAGCCCCAGGCAGGGGTGGAACGAAAAACTGTTTTTT
j_gene: TRBJ1-4
len: 15
abundance: few
v_gene: TRBV7-8
d_gene: .

CDR3aa: CASTSDRQGGYTF
CDR3nt: TGTGCCAGCACCTCGGACAGGCAAGGTGGCTACACCTTC
j_gene: TRBJ1-2
len: 13
abundance: .
v_gene: TRBV6-5
d_gene: TRBD1

CDR3aa: CASSFPLSQGNYEQYF
CDR3nt: TGTGCCAGCAGCTTTCCTCTGTCACAGGGCAACTACGAGCAGTACTTC
j_gene: TRBJ2-7
len: 16
abundance: few
v_gene: TRBV5-5
d_gene: .

CDR3aa: CASRDRVNTEAFF
CDR3nt: TGCGCCAGCAGGGACAGGGTTAACACTGAAGCTTTCTTT
j_gene: TRBJ1-1
len: 13
abundance: few
v_gene: TRBV10-1
d_gene: TRBD1

CDR3aa: CASSQGLTKTQYF
CDR3nt: TGTGCCAGCAGCCAGGGTCTTACAAAGACCCAGTACTTC
j_gene: TRBJ2-5
len: 13
abundance: .
v_gene: TRBV3-1
d_gene: .

CDR3aa: CSARRGLETSTDTQYF
CDR3nt: TGCAGTGCTAGGAGGGGGCTAGAAACTAGCACAGATACGCAGTATTTT
j_gene: TRBJ2-3
len: 16
abundance: few
v_gene: TRBV20-1
d_gene: TRBD1

CDR3aa: CASSLVVAGGFNEQFF
CDR3nt: TGTGCCAGCAGCTTGGTGGTAGCGGGGGGGTTCAATGAGCAGTTCTTC
j_gene: TRBJ2-1
len: 16
abundance: .
v_gene: TRBV5-6
d_gene: TRBD2

CDR3aa: CASSPKGWNQPQHF
CDR3nt: TGTGCCAGCAGCCCAAAAGGGTGGAATCAACCCCAGCATTTT
j_gene: TRBJ1-5
len: 14
abundance: few
v_gene: TRBV3-1
d_gene: .

CDR3aa: CASSLLGGNSPLHF
CDR3nt: TGTGCCAGCAGTTTGCTGGGCGGGAATTCACCCCTCCACTTT
j_gene: TRBJ1-6
len: 14
abundance: .
v_gene: TRBV12-3/TRBV12-4
d_gene: .

CDR3aa: CSARVGTRIGTEAFF
CDR3nt: TGCAGTGCTAGAGTGGGGACCCGGATTGGCACTGAAGCTTTCTTT
j_gene: TRBJ1-1
len: 15
abundance: .
v_gene: TRBV20-1
d_gene: .

CDR3aa: CASSKSTDTQYF
CDR3nt: TGTGCCAGCAGCAAAAGCACAGATACGCAGTATTTT
j_gene: TRBJ2-3
len: 12
abundance: .
v_gene: TRBV7-2
d_gene: .

CDR3aa: CASSLSTSGGGGELFF
CDR3nt: TGTGCCAGCAGCTTGTCTACTAGCGGGGGTGGCGGGGAGCTGTTTTTT
j_gene: TRBJ2-2
len: 16
abundance: .
v_gene: TRBV5-5
d_gene: TRBD2

CDR3aa: CATSRGTGRSPTPF
CDR3nt: TGTGCCACCAGTCGGGGGACGGGACGGAGCCCAACACCCTTT
j_gene: TRBJ1-1
len: 14
abundance: few
v_gene: TRBV15
d_gene: .

CDR3aa: CASSSRTGTYATNEKLFF
CDR3nt: TGTGCCAGCAGTTCAAGGACGGGAACCTATGCAACTAATGAAAAACTGTTTTTT
j_gene: TRBJ1-4
len: 18
abundance: few
v_gene: TRBV12-3/TRBV12-4
d_gene: .

CDR3aa: CAWSVMAGYEQYF
CDR3nt: TGTGCCTGGAGTGTAATGGCAGGCTACGAGCAGTACTTC
j_gene: TRBJ2-7
len: 13
abundance: .
v_gene: TRBV30
d_gene: .

CDR3aa: CASSVGGEPNQPQHF
CDR3nt: TGTGCCAGCAGCGTAGGGGGGGAGCCTAATCAGCCCCAGCATTTT
j_gene: TRBJ1-5
len: 15
abundance: many
v_gene: TRBV9
d_gene: .

CDR3aa: CAISDRASPREQYF
CDR3nt: TGTGCCATCAGTGATCGGGCCTCCCCTCGGGAGCAGTACTTC
j_gene: TRBJ2-7
len: 14
abundance: few
v_gene: TRBV10-3
d_gene: .

CDR3aa: CSANDRGSQYF
CDR3nt: TGCAGTGCTAACGACAGGGGATCTCAGTACTTC
j_gene: TRBJ2-4
len: 11
abundance: .
v_gene: TRBV20-1
d_gene: TRBD1

CDR3aa: CATSDSGGRNEQFF
CDR3nt: TGTGCCACCAGTGATTCGGGGGGGAGAAATGAGCAGTTCTTC
j_gene: TRBJ2-1
len: 14
abundance: few
v_gene: TRBV24-1
d_gene: TRBD2

CDR3aa: CASSLARVASGANVLTF
CDR3nt: TGTGCCAGCAGCTTAGCGCGAGTAGCCTCTGGGGCCAACGTCCTGACTTTC
j_gene: TRBJ2-6
len: 17
abundance: .
v_gene: TRBV7-8
d_gene: .

CDR3aa: CASSYVFGGGSYEQYF
CDR3nt: TGTGCCAGCAGTTACGTCTTCGGGGGAGGCTCCTACGAGCAGTACTTC
j_gene: TRBJ2-7
len: 16
abundance: few
v_gene: TRBV6-5
d_gene: .

CDR3aa: CSVEARGAVTDTQYF
CDR3nt: TGCAGCGTTGAGGCCCGCGGGGCGGTGACAGATACGCAGTATTTT
j_gene: TRBJ2-3
len: 15
abundance: .
v_gene: TRBV29-1
d_gene: .

CDR3aa: CASSSFTADTQYF
CDR3nt: TGTGCCAGCAGTTCCTTTACAGCAGATACGCAGTATTTT
j_gene: TRBJ2-3
len: 13
abundance: .
v_gene: TRBV12-3/TRBV12-4
d_gene: .

CDR3aa: CATSDPAQASIQYF
CDR3nt: TGTGCCACCAGTGACCCCGCGCAAGCTAGCATTCAGTACTTC
j_gene: TRBJ2-4
len: 14
abundance: few
v_gene: TRBV24-1
d_gene: .